What follows are 8 T cell receptor beta chains derived from one specimen sequenced in a study of T cells in Graves' hyperthyroidism and ophthalmopathy. Authors of the study amplified TCR beta CDR3 regions from RNA transcripts. First-round RT-PCR with HTBI primers amplified the TCR CDR3 region. TCRdb processed the multiplex PCR reads anew with MiXCR; each CDR3 protein has one entry. The sample has a few hundred thousand distinct CDR3 sequences; 40% to 55% are singletons. The sequenced sample was peripheral blood or thyroid tissue (not recorded which). The receptors were gathered from an adult woman with Graves' disease, either hyperthyroidism or ophthalmopathy (not recorded which).

V gene TRBV29-1 combines with J gene TRBJ2-3; maybe TRBD2 (5 bases). CDR1 SQVTM and CDR2 ANQGSEA come from the germline V gene. Deletions cut 7 bases from V and 4 bases from J, with 6 bases between. There are 10 residues in the CDR3. Here the CDR3 DNA reads TGCAGCGGGGGAGCAGATACGCAGTATTTT. Translating it yields CSGGADTQYF.

This rearrangement joins TRBV7-9 to TRBJ2-5; TRBD2 matches at 9 bases. Germline V gene data show CDR1 as SEHNR and CDR2 as FQNEAQ (reference sequence). This CDR3 contains 18 residues. Unmatched junction bases numbered 13, after V lost 5 bases and J lost 0 bases. The CDR3: CASSPAVKRGAYQETQYF. Written as DNA, the CDR3 is TGTGCCAGCAGCCCAGCGGTGAAGCGGGGGGCTTACCAAGAGACCCAGTACTTC.

To note about this clonotype: The CDR3 ends on some other residue instead of the conserved phenylalanine or tryptophan, so this is likely a read error. The limits of the CDR3 on the DNA are not certain, so only TCRdb's listed CDR3 is given. The rearrangement joins TRBV10-3 to TRBJ2-7; TRBD1, the table's D call, lacks a check against the DNA. The CDR3 extends over 10 residues, inclusive of both ends. Per germline, CDR1 ENHRY and CDR2 SYGVKD. The CDR3 sequence is CAMGQGDLNT.

This chain uses TRBV7-6 with TRBJ2-5; TRBD1 aligns across 7 bases. Germline CDR1 reads SGHVS; CDR2 reads FNYEAQ. V shed 5 bases, J shed 4 bases, and the junction held 7 bases outside the gene matches. There are 14 residues in the CDR3. CDR3 region: CASSRRTGGETQYF. CDR3 DNA sequence: TGTGCCAGCAGCCGTCGGACAGGAGGAGAGACCCAGTACTTC. The whole variable domain, remainder taken from reference TRBV7-6 and TRBJ2-5, is GAGVSQSPRYKVTKRGQDVALRCDPISGHVSLYWYRQALGQGPEFLTYFNYEAQQDKSGLPNDRFSAERPEGSISTLTIQRTEQRDSAMYRCASSRRTGGETQYFGPGTRLLVL.

This clonotype occurred many times. The J gene is TRBJ1-3, the V gene TRBV24-1; D possibly corresponds to TRBD1 (5 bases). With 2 bases removed from V and 1 base from J, the gap between germline ends came to 8 bases. This CDR3 region has 15 residues. Per germline, CDR1 KGHDR and CDR2 SFDVKD. The DNA for the CDR3 is TGTGCCACCAGTGATTCCGCAGGGTCTGGAAACACCATATATTTT. Translated: CATSDSAGSGNTIYF.

The chain employs TRBV5-1 and TRBJ1-3, with D unclear. Trimming took 4 bases from V and 7 from J, leaving 6 bases between them. Looked up from germline, CDR1 is SGHRS and CDR2 is YFSETQ. The CDR3 sequence is 11 residues long. Written as DNA, the CDR3 is TGCGCCAGCAGCCTAAAGAACACCATATATTTT. Translating it yields CASSLKNTIYF.

This clonotype was detected ten times or more. The chain combines TRBV20-1 with TRBJ1-2, with 12 bases lining up with TRBD1. V shed 5 bases, J shed 3 bases, and the junction held 7 bases outside the gene matches. The CDR3 loop spans 15 amino acids. CDR1 is DFQATT and CDR2 is SNEGSKA in the germline V gene (reference sequence). CDR3 in DNA: TGCAGTGCTGTAGAGGGGACAGGGGGCGACTATGGCTACACCTTC. This encodes CSAVEGTGGDYGYTF.

The V and J genes are TRBV20-1 and TRBJ2-7; 8 bases match TRBD1. CDR3 length equals 14 residues. Germline V CDR1 and CDR2: DFQATT, SNEGSKA (reference sequence). Trimming cost V 6 bases and J 1 base; bases outside gene matches: 8. CDR3 protein: CSALDRGVSYEQYF. The CDR3 DNA reads as TGCAGTGCCCTCGACAGGGGAGTATCCTACGAGCAGTACTTC.